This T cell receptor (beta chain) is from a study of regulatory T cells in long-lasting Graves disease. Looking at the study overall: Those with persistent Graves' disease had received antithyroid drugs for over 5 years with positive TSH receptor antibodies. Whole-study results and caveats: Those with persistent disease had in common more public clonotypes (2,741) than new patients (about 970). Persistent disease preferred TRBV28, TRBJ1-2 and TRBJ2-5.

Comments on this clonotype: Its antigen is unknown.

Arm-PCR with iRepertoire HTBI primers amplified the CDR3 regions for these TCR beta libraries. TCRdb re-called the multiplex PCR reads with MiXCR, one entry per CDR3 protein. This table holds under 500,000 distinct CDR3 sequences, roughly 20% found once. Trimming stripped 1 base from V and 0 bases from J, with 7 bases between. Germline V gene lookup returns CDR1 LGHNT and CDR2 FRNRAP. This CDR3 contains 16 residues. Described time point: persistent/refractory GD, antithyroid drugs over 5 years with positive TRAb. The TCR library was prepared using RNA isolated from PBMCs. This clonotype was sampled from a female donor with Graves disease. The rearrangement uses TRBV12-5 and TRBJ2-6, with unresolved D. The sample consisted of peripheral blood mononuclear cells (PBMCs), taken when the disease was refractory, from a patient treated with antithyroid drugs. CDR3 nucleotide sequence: TGTGCTAGTGGTTTGGCCACGATCTCTGGGGCCAACGTCCTGACTTTC. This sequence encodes CASGLATISGANVLTF.